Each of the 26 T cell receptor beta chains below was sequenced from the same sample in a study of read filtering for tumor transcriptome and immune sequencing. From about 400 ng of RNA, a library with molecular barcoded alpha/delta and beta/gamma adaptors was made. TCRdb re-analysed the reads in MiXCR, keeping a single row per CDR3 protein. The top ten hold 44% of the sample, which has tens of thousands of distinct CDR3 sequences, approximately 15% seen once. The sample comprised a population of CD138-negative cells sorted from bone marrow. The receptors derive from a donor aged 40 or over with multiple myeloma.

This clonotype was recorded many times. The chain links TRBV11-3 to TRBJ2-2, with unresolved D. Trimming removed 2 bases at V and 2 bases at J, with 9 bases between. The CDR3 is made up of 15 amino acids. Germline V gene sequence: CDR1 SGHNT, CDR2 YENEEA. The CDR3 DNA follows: TGTGCCAGCAGCTTATCCGGACCCAACACCGGGGAGCTGTTTTTT. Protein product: CASSLSGPNTGELFF.

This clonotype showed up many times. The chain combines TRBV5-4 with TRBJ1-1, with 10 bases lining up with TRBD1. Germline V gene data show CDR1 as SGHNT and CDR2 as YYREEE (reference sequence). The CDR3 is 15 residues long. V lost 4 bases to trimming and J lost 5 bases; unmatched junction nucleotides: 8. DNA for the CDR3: TGTGCCAGCAGCCGGGGGACAGGGGATAGGACTGAAGCTTTCTTT. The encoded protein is CASSRGTGDRTEAFF.

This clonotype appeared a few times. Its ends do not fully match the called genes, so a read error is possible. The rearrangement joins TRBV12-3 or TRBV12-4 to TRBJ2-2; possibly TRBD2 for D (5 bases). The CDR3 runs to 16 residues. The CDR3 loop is CASSTLGVPNTGELSF. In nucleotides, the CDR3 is TGTGCCAGCAGCACACTTGGGGTACCGAACACCGGGGAGCTGTCTTTT.

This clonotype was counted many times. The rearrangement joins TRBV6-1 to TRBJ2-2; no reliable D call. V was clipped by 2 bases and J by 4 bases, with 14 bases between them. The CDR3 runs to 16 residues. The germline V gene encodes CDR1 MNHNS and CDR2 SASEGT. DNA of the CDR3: TGTGCCAGCAGTGAATATGGCAGGATGGGCACCGGGGAGCTGTTTTTT. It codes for CASSEYGRMGTGELFF.

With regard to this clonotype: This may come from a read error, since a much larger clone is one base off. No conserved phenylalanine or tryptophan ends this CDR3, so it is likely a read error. For the CDR3, the DNA is TGTGCCAGCAGCCCGGGAGGCAGGGACTCCTACAATGAGCAGTTCTTA. Encoded protein: CASSPGGRDSYNEQFL. The rearrangement links TRBV5-8 to TRBJ2-1, with 7 bases matching TRBD2. The germline CDR1 and CDR2 sequences are SGHTS and YDEGEE. This CDR3 is built from 16 residues. J lost 0 bases, V lost 4 bases, and 7 bases had no gene match.

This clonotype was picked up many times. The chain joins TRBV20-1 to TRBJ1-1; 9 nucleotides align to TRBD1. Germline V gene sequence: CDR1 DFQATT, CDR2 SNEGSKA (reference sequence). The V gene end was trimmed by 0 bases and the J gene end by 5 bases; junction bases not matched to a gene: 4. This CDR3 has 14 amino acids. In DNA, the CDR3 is TGCAGTGCTAGAGAATGGGACAGGGTAACTGAAGCTTTCTTT. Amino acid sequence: CSAREWDRVTEAFF.

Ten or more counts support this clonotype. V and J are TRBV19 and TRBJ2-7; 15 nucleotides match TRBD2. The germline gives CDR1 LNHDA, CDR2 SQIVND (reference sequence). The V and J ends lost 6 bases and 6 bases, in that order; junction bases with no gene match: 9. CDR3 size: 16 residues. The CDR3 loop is CASSGTSGRLGGEQYF. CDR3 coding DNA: TGTGCCAGTAGCGGGACTAGCGGGAGGTTAGGCGGCGAGCAGTACTTC. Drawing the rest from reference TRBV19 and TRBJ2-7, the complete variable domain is DGGITQSPKYLFRKEGQNVTLSCEQNLNHDAMYWYRQDPGQGLRLIYYSQIVNDFQKGDIAEGYSVSREKKESFPLTVTSAQKNPTAFYLCASSGTSGRLGGEQYFGPGTRLTVT.

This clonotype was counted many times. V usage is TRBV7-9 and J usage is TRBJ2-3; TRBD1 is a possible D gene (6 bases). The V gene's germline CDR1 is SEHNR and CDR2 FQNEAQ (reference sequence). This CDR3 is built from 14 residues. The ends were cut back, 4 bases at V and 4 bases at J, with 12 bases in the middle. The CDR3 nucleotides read TGTGCCAGCAGCTCTGCGGACAGTCCAGATACGCAGTATTTT. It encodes CASSSADSPDTQYF. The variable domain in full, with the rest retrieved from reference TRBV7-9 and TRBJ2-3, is DTGVSQNPRHKITKRGQNVTFRCDPISEHNRLYWYRQTLGQGPEFLTYFQNEAQLEKSRLLSDRFSAERPKGSFSTLEIQRTEQGDSAMYLCASSSADSPDTQYFGPGTRLTVL.

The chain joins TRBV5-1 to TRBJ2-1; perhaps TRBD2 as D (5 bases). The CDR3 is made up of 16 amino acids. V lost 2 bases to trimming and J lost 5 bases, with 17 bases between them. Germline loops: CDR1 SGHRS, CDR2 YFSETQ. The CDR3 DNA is TGCGCCAGCAGCTTACGGACCAGAGGGATAAACAATGAGCAGTTCTTC. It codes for CASSLRTRGINNEQFF.

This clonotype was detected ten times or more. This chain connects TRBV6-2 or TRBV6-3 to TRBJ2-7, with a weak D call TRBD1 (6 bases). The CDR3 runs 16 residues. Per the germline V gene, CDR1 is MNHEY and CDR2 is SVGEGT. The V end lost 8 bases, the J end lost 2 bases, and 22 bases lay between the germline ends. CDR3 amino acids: CASVFRDTQMTYEQYF. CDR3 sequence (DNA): TGTGCCAGCGTATTCCGGGACACTCAAATGACCTACGAGCAGTACTTC.

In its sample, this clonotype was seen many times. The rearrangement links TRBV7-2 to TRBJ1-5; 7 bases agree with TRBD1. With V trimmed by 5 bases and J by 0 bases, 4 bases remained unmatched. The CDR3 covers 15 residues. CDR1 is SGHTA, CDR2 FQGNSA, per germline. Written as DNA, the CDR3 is TGTGCCAGCAGCATCTACAGGGGTAGCAATCAGCCCCAGCATTTT. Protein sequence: CASSIYRGSNQPQHF. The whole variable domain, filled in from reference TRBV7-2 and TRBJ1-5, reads GAGVSQSPSNKVTEKGKDVELRCDPISGHTALYWYRQSLGQGLEFLIYFQGNSAPDKSGLPSDRFSAERTGGSVSTLTIQRTQQEDSAVYLCASSIYRGSNQPQHFGDGTRLSIL.

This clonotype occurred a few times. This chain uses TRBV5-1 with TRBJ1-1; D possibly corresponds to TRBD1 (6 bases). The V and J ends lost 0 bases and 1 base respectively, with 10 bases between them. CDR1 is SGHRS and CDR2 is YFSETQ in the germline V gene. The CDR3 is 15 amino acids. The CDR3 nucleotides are TGCGCCAGCAGCTTGGCCGCGACAGGGAACACTGAAGCTTTCTTT. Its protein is CASSLAATGNTEAFF.

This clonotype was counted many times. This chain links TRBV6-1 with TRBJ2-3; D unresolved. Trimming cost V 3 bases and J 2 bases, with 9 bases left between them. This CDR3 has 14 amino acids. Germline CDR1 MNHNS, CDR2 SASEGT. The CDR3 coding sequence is TGTGCCAGCAGTGACACCGCTTTCACAGATACGCAGTATTTT. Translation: CASSDTAFTDTQYF.

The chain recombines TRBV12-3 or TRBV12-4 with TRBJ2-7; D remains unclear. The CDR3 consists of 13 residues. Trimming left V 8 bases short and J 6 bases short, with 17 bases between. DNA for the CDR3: TGTGCCAGCCGCCGCGATGCTAACTTCGAGCAGTACTTC. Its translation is CASRRDANFEQYF.

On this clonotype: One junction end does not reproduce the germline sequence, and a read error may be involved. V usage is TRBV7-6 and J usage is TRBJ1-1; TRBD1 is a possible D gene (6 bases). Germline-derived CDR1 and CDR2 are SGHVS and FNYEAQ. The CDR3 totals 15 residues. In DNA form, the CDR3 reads TGTGCCGGCAGCTTAGCGGGACATTTGAACACTGGAGCTTTCTTT. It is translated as CAGSLAGHLNTGAFF.

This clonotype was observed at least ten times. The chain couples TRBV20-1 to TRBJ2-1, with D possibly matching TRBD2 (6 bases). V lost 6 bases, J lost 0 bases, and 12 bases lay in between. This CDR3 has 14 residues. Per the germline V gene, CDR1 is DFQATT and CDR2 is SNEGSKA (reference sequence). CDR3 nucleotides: TGCAGTGCACGCGGGACCAGCTCCTACAATGAGCAGTTCTTC. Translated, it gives CSARGTSSYNEQFF.

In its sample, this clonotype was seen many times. CDR3 bases: TGTGCCTGGAGGGATAGCAATCAGCCCCAGCATTTT. This codes for CAWRDSNQPQHF. The gene calls are TRBV30 and TRBJ1-5; no reliable D call. Trimming took off 3 bases at V and 0 bases at J, with 3 bases between the two ends. This CDR3 has 12 residues. The germline gives CDR1 GTSNPN, CDR2 SVGIG (reference sequence).

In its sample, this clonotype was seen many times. Here the CDR3 reads CASSQVSGRNYGYTF. CDR3 coding DNA: TGTGCCAGCAGCCAAGTGTCCGGGAGGAACTATGGCTACACCTTC. The chain is built from TRBV14 and TRBJ1-2; D remains ambiguous. This CDR3 has 15 residues. Trimming pared 1 base from V and 2 bases from J, leaving 11 bases between. From germline, CDR1 is SGHDN and CDR2 FVKESK.

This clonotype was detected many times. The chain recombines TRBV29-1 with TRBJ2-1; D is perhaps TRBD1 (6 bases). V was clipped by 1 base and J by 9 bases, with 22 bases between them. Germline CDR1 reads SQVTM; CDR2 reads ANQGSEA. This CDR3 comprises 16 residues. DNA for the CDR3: TGCAGCGTTGAAGGGGCCCGGCAGGGGATCCTTGGTGAGCAGTTCTTC. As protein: CSVEGARQGILGEQFF.

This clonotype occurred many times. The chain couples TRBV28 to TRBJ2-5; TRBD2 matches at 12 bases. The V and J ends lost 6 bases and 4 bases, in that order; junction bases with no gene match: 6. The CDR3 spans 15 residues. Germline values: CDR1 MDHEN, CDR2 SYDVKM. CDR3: CASSPMTSGRETQYF. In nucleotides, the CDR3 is TGTGCCAGCAGCCCCATGACTAGCGGGAGAGAGACCCAGTACTTC.

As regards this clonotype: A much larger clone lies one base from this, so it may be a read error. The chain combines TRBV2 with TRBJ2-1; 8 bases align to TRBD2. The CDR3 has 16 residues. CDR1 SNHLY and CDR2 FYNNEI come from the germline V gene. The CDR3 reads CASSEFTSGSHNEQFF. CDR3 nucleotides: TGTGCCAGCAGTGAGTTTACTAGCGGCTCCCACAATGAGCAGTTCTTC.

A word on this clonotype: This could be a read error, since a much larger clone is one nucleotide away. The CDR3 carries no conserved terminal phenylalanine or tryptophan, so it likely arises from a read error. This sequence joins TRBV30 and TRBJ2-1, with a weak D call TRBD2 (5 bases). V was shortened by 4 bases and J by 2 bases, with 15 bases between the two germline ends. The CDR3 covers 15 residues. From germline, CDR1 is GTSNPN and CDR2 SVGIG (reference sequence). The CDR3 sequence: CAWISGSVTYNEQFI. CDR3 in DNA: TGTGCCTGGATCAGTGGGAGCGTAACCTACAATGAGCAGTTCATC.

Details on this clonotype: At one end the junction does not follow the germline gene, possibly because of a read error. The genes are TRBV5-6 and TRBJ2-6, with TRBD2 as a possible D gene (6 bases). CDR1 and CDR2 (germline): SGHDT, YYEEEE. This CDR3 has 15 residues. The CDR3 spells CASSLGDSGANVPTF. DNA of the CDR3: TGTGCCAGCAGCCTCGGGGACTCTGGGGCCAACGTCCCGACTTTC.

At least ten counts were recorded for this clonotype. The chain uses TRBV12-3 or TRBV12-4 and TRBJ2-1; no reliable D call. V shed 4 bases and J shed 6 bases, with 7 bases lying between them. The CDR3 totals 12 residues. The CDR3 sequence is CASSSFFNEQFF. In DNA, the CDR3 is TGTGCCAGCAGTTCCTTCTTCAATGAGCAGTTCTTC.

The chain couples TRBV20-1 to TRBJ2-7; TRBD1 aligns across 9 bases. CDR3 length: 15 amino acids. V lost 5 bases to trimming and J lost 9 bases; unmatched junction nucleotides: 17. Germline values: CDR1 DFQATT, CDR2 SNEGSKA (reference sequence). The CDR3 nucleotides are TGCAGTGCTGACGGAGCCGGGACAGGGTACGGAGGGCAGTACTTC. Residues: CSADGAGTGYGGQYF.

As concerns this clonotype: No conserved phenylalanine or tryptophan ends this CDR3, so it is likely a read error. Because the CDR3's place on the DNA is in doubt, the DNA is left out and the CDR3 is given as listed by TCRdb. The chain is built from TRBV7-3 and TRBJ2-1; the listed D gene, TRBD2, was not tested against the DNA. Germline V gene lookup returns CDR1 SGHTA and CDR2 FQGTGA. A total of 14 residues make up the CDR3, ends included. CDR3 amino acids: CASSPSRETYEQIC.